This T cell receptor beta chain was recovered during a study of a mutant IDH1 vaccine in newly diagnosed glioma. Documented time point: baseline, week 1 (first vaccination visit). Treatment denoted: pre-vaccination baseline after standard-of-care therapy. Some clones are missing from TCRdb's copy, which holds only in-frame ones; the method was immunoSEQ multiplex PCR. The data contain tens of thousands of clones, around 86% of them singletons. V shed 4 bases and J shed 2 bases, with 18 bases lying between them. The CDR3 is 16 amino acids. Per germline, CDR1 SGHRS and CDR2 YFSETQ. The receptor was isolated from a man aged 30 to 39 with glioma. This chain joins TRBV5-1 and TRBJ2-5; tentatively, D is TRBD1 (6 bases). The sample in question was PBMCs, obtained from a glioma patient treated with radiotherapy, temozolomide or both. The CDR3 DNA sequence: TGCGCCAGCAGCACTCACCCAGGACAGTCTCAAGAGACCCAGTACTTC. This encodes CASSTHPGQSQETQYF. Drawing the rest from reference TRBV5-1 and TRBJ2-5, the complete variable domain is KAGVTQTPRYLIKTRGQQVTLSCSPISGHRSVSWYQQTPGQGLQFLFEYFSETQRNKGNFPGRFSGRQFSNSRSEMNVSTLELGDSALYLCASSTHPGQSQETQYFGPGTRLLVL.